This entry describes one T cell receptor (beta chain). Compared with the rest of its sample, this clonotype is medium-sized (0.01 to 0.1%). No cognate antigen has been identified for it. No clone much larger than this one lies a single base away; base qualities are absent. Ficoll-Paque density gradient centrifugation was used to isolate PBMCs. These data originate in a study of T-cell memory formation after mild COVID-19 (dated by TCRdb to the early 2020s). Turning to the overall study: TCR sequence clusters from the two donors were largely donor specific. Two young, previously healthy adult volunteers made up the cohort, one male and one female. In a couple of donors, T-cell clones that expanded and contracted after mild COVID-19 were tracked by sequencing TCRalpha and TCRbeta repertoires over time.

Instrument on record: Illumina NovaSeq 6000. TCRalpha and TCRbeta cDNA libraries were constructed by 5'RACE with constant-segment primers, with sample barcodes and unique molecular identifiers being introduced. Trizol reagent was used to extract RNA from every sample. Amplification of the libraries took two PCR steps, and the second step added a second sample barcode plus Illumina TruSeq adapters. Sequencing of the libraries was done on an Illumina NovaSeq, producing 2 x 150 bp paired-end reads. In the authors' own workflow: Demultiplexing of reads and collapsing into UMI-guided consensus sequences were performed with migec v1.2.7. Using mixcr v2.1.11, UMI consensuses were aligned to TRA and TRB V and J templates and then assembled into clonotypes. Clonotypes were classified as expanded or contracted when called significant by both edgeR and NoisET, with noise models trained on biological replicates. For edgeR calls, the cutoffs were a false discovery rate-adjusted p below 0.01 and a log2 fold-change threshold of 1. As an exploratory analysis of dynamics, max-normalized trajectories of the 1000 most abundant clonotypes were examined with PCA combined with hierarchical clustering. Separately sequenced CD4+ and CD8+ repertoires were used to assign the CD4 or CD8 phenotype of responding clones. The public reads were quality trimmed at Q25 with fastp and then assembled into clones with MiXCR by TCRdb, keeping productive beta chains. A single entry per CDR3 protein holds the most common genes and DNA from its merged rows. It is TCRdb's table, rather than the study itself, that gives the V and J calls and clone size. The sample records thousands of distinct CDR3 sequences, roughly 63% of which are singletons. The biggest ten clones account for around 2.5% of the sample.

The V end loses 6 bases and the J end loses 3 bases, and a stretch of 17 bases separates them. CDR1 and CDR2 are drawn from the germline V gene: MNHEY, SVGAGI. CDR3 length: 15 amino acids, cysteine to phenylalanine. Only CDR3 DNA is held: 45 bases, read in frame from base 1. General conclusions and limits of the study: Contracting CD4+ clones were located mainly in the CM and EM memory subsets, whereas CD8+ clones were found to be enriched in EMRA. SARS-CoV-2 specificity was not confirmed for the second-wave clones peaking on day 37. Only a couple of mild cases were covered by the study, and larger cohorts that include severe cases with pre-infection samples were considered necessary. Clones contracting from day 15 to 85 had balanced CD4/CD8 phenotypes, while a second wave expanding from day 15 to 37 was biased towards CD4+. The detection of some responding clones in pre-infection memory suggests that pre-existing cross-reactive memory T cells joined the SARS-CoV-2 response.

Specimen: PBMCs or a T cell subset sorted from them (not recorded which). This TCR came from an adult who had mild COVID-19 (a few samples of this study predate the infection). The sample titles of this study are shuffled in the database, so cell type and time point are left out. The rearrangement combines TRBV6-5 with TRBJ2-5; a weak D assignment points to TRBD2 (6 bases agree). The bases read TGTGCCAGCAGACCCGGGACTTTTAATAAAGAGACCCAGTACTTC. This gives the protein CASRPGTFNKETQYF.